One sample yielded the 26 T cell receptor beta chains listed below, sequenced in a study of metastatic and nonmetastatic thyroid tumors. TCRdb reassembled clones from the PCR reads with MiXCR. This table has just over 40,000 clones, over 9.5% appearing once. Each patient came to thyroid surgery without any prior treatment (of any kind). The sample comprised blood. These receptors were collected from a female donor with papillary thyroid cancer or a benign thyroid nodule (not recorded which). Some clones in this sample may be carry-over from other donors' samples.

This clone was counted many times. The chain carries TRBV9 and TRBJ2-2, with D tentatively TRBD1 (6 bases). Trimming pared 4 bases from V and 6 bases from J, leaving 10 bases between. Per germline, CDR1 SGDLS and CDR2 YYNGEE. The CDR3 runs 13 residues. The CDR3 DNA follows: TGTGCCAGCAGCTACCAGGGGCCCGGGGAGCTGTTTTTT. This codes for CASSYQGPGELFF.

This clone has a handful of counts. A read error is possible here, since a much larger clone lies one base away. V gene TRBV6-1 combines with J gene TRBJ1-1, with D unresolved. The CDR3 totals 14 residues. Germline V gene lookup returns CDR1 MNHNS and CDR2 SASEGT. Trimming left V 8 bases short and J 0 bases short, with 13 bases between. In DNA form, the CDR3 reads TGTGCCAGCGATATTTATCTCATGAACACTGAAGCTTTCTTT. This translates into CASDIYLMNTEAFF.

This clone was counted many times. The J gene is TRBJ1-3, the V gene TRBV4-2; D is ambiguous. The ends were cut back, 4 bases at V and 0 bases at J, with 16 bases in the middle. CDR1 and CDR2 from the germline V gene are LGHNA and YNFKEQ. This CDR3 has 17 residues. CDR3 in amino acids: CASSRSSLSDSGNTIYF. The CDR3, as DNA: TGTGCCAGCAGCCGTTCCTCGTTGTCAGACTCTGGAAACACCATATATTTT.

This clone showed up many times. The V gene is TRBV11-3, the J gene TRBJ2-7, with D possibly TRBD2 on 5 matching bases. V shed 5 bases and J shed 5 bases, with 7 bases lying between them. Germline V gene data show CDR1 as SGHNT and CDR2 as YENEEA. This CDR3 region has 11 residues. This CDR3 reads CASSGADEQYF. DNA of the CDR3: TGTGCCAGCAGCGGAGCGGACGAGCAGTACTTC.

This clone was detected many times. CDR3 in amino acids: CASSQFRGMSGYTF. DNA for the CDR3: TGTGCCAGCAGCCAGTTCAGGGGTATGTCCGGCTACACCTTC. The genes are TRBV14 and TRBJ1-2, with TRBD1 as a possible D gene (6 bases). The CDR3 has 14 residues. V lost 3 bases, J lost 8 bases, and 16 bases lay in between. CDR1 is SGHDN and CDR2 is FVKESK in the germline V gene.

The chain combines TRBV6-5 with TRBJ2-3, with 14 bases identical to TRBD2. The CDR3 consists of 18 residues. CDR1 and CDR2 (germline): MNHEY, SVGAGI. J gave up 4 bases and V 6 bases, and 12 bases lay outside the gene matches. The CDR3 nucleotides read TGTGCCAGCAGACCCGATCTGGGACTAGCGGGAGAGCCAGATACGCAGTATTTT. Translating it yields CASRPDLGLAGEPDTQYF.

This clone was found many times. Possible read error: a much larger clone is one base away. The sample has other DNA sequences that encode this CDR3 too. The V and J genes are TRBV5-1 and TRBJ2-7, with 9 bases aligning to TRBD2. The germline V gene encodes CDR1 SGHRS and CDR2 YFSETQ. V was clipped by 4 bases and J by 3 bases; unmatched bases: 14. This CDR3 is built from 17 residues. The CDR3, as DNA: TGCGCCAGCAGCGGGACGGGCGGGAGGGCTTGGAGCTACGAGCAGTACTTC. Its translation is CASSGTGGRAWSYEQYF.

This clone has at least ten counts. The J gene is TRBJ2-4, the V gene TRBV4-3; 15 nucleotides agree with TRBD2. This CDR3 has 19 amino acids. V dropped 1 base and J dropped 3; count of bases not matched to a gene: 7. Germline lookup yields CDR1 LGHNA and CDR2 YSLEER. CDR3 in amino acids: CASSQVRTSGRADKNIQYF. The CDR3 DNA reads as TGCGCCAGCAGCCAAGTTAGGACTAGCGGGAGGGCCGACAAAAACATTCAGTACTTC.

Many counts were recorded for this clone. This chain joins TRBV5-1 and TRBJ2-2, with 9 bases fitting TRBD1. Germline V gene data show CDR1 as SGHRS and CDR2 as YFSETQ. The CDR3 is 15 amino acids. V lost 4 bases to trimming and J lost 3 bases; unmatched junction nucleotides: 4. The CDR3 DNA reads TGCGCCAGCAGCCCGGGACAGGGAGACACCGGGGAGCTGTTTTTT. Residues: CASSPGQGDTGELFF.

This clone was observed at least ten times. The chain employs TRBV27 and TRBJ1-5; D unclear. Germline loops: CDR1 MNHEY, CDR2 SMNVEV (reference sequence). The CDR3 extends over 14 amino acids. V was shortened by 6 bases and J by 7 bases, with 16 bases between the two germline ends. The CDR3 region is CASSPTFGVQPQHF. DNA of the CDR3: TGTGCCAGCAGCCCCACCTTCGGGGTGCAGCCCCAGCATTTT.

This clone appeared many times. This chain connects TRBV6-1 to TRBJ2-7, with 10 bases fitting TRBD1. Germline V gene sequence: CDR1 MNHNS, CDR2 SASEGT. The CDR3 length is 15 residues. V lost 10 bases, J lost 2 bases, and 11 bases stayed unmatched. CDR3 DNA sequence: TGTGCCACCCGAGAAGGGACAGGGGCAACCTACGAGCAGTACTTC. It codes for CATREGTGATYEQYF.

This clone was recorded many times. The sample holds other DNA sequences that translate to the same CDR3. The chain carries TRBV18 and TRBJ2-1, with 8 bases aligning to TRBD2. This CDR3 spans 14 amino acids. Trimming took 1 base from V and 7 from J; bases not matched to a gene: 3. Germline V gives CDR1 KGHSH, CDR2 LQKENI. CDR3 nucleotides: TGTGCCAGCTCACCACAAGGCGGGAGGAATGAGCAGTTCTTC. This encodes CASSPQGGRNEQFF.

This chain links TRBV5-4 with TRBJ1-2; TRBD1 is a possible D gene (6 bases). V dropped 3 bases and J dropped 5 bases, with 17 bases sitting between them. The CDR3 spans 15 residues. The germline CDR1 and CDR2 sequences are SGHNT and YYREEE (reference sequence). The CDR3: CASSSPQQGEYGYTF. The CDR3 DNA is TGTGCCAGCAGCTCCCCGCAACAGGGAGAGTATGGCTACACCTTC. Looking up the rest from reference TRBV5-4 and TRBJ1-2 gives the full variable domain: ETGVTQSPTHLIKTRGQQVTLRCSSQSGHNTVSWYQQALGQGPQFIFQYYREEENGRGNFPPRFSGLQFPNYSSELNVNALELDDSALYLCASSSPQQGEYGYTFGSGTRLTVV.

This clone was counted at least ten times. The V call is TRBV3-1, the J call TRBJ1-4; perhaps TRBD1 as D (6 bases). With 4 bases removed from V and 2 bases from J, the gap between germline ends came to 11 bases. In germline, CDR1 is LGHDT, CDR2 YNNKEL (reference sequence). The CDR3 has 15 residues. The CDR3 region has the DNA TGTGCCAGCAGCCGTCTAGGACAGACTAATGAAAAACTGTTTTTT. Protein: CASSRLGQTNEKLFF.

This clone was seen a few times. A read error may be the cause here, since a much bigger clone is one base away. The chain carries TRBV10-3 and TRBJ2-3; 8 bases are shared with TRBD2. CDR3 size: 18 residues. Germline lookup yields CDR1 ENHRY and CDR2 SYGVKD. CDR3: CAISESTVAGLFTDAQYF. The CDR3, as DNA: TGTGCCATCAGTGAGTCGACGGTAGCGGGACTCTTCACAGATGCGCAGTATTTT.

This clone was seen at least ten times. The chain recombines TRBV27 with TRBJ2-1, with unresolved D. Germline loops: CDR1 MNHEY, CDR2 SMNVEV (reference sequence). The germline V and J ends were trimmed by 2 bases and 16 bases, with 21 bases remaining between them. This CDR3 region has 14 residues. The DNA of the CDR3 is TGTGCCAGCAGTTTAACCTCTGCGGCTGGAGAGCGTTTCTTC. Its protein is CASSLTSAAGERFF.

This clone was observed many times. This chain uses TRBV6-1 with TRBJ1-3; D not certain. The V end lost 8 bases, the J end lost 0 bases, and 11 bases lay between the germline ends. Germline CDR1 reads MNHNS; CDR2 reads SASEGT. The CDR3 consists of 14 residues. The CDR3 DNA reads TGTGCCAGCCCGGACGGGAGCTCTGGAAACACCATATATTTT. This encodes CASPDGSSGNTIYF.

This clone has ten or more counts. The gene calls are TRBV2 and TRBJ2-1; D may be TRBD1 (5 bases). The CDR3 extends over 15 amino acids. V gave up 5 bases and J gave up 0 bases, with 11 bases separating them. Germline V gives CDR1 SNHLY, CDR2 FYNNEI. The chain's CDR3 is CASSPDSSSYNEQFF. The CDR3, as DNA: TGTGCCAGCAGTCCCGACAGTAGCTCCTACAATGAGCAGTTCTTC.

This clone was found many times. The sample carries other DNA sequences with the same CDR3. The chain couples TRBV11-2 to TRBJ2-1, with TRBD1 matching over 9 bases. The CDR3 is 14 amino acids. With V trimmed by 8 bases and J by 3 bases, 5 bases remained unmatched. Germline V lookup: CDR1 SGHAT, CDR2 FQNNGV. The CDR3 DNA reads as TGTGCCAGCGCCGGGACAGGGCGCTACAATGAGCAGTTCTTC. It is translated as CASAGTGRYNEQFF.

In this sample, this clone turned up many times. The rearrangement links TRBV6-1 to TRBJ1-5; D remains unclear. The CDR3 loop spans 15 amino acids. The V end lost 10 bases, the J end lost 2 bases, and 18 bases lay between the germline ends. Germline-derived CDR1 and CDR2 are MNHNS and SASEGT. CDR3 sequence (DNA): TGTGCCACCAACGATCGAGGCTCTGGCAATCAGCCCCAGCATTTT. Its protein is CATNDRGSGNQPQHF.

On this clone: The CDR3 does not close with the conserved phenylalanine or tryptophan, likely indicating a read error. The chain uses TRBV14 and TRBJ2-1; D not resolved. Trimming shortened V by 0 bases and J by 6 bases, and 6 bases separated the two germline ends. There are 13 residues in the CDR3. Germline CDR1 is SGHDN and CDR2 is FVKESK. CDR3 nucleotide sequence: TGTGCCAGCAGCCAAGATTGGGGCAATGAGCAGTTCTCC. Its translation: CASSQDWGNEQFS.

This clone was picked up many times. The CDR3 bases are TGTGCCATCAGTGGGACAGGGAAGGATGGCTACACCTTC. It specifies CAISGTGKDGYTF. The chain combines TRBV10-3 with TRBJ1-2, with TRBD1 matching over 8 bases. V shed 4 bases, J shed 6 bases, and the junction held 4 bases outside the gene matches. Per the germline V gene, CDR1 is ENHRY and CDR2 is SYGVKD. The CDR3 covers 13 residues.

The V and J genes are TRBV5-8 and TRBJ2-3; the D is unclear. Germline CDR1 SGHTS, CDR2 YDEGEE. There are 15 residues in the CDR3. V was shortened by 2 bases and J by 2 bases, with 12 bases between the two germline ends. The CDR3 here is CASSFRYRITDTQYF. The CDR3 coding sequence is TGTGCCAGCAGCTTCCGGTACCGAATCACAGATACGCAGTATTTT. Variable domain in full (rest from reference TRBV5-8 and TRBJ2-3): EAGVTQSPTHLIKTRGQQATLRCSPISGHTSVYWYQQALGLGLQFLLWYDEGEERNRGNFPPRFSGRQFPNYSSELNVNALELEDSALYLCASSFRYRITDTQYFGPGTRLTVL.

V usage is TRBV3-1 and J usage is TRBJ2-7, with D tentatively TRBD2 (6 bases). CDR1 and CDR2 (germline): LGHDT, YNNKEL (reference sequence). V was shortened by 4 bases and J by 4 bases, with 23 bases between the two germline ends. This CDR3 has 17 residues. This chain's CDR3 is CASSLSLADTNRYEQYF. CDR3 bases: TGTGCCAGCAGCCTTTCGTTAGCGGATACTAACCGTTACGAGCAGTACTTC.

This clone was seen repeatedly, ten times or more. The gene calls are TRBV5-1 and TRBJ1-4; a weak D match, TRBD1 (5 bases). V was trimmed by 4 bases and J by 8 bases, leaving 21 bases between them. CDR3 length: 16 residues. Germline lookup yields CDR1 SGHRS and CDR2 YFSETQ. The CDR3 reads CASSPAPGTGGEKLFF. The CDR3 region has the DNA TGCGCCAGCAGCCCAGCACCCGGGACGGGTGGGGAAAAACTGTTTTTT. The full variable domain, completed using reference TRBV5-1 and TRBJ1-4, is KAGVTQTPRYLIKTRGQQVTLSCSPISGHRSVSWYQQTPGQGLQFLFEYFSETQRNKGNFPGRFSGRQFSNSRSEMNVSTLELGDSALYLCASSPAPGTGGEKLFFGSGTQLSVL.

This clone has ten or more counts. This chain uses TRBV9 with TRBJ2-1, with D maybe TRBD1 (6 bases). Trimming took 1 base from V and 2 from J, leaving 10 bases between them. Germline loops: CDR1 SGDLS, CDR2 YYNGEE. The length of the CDR3 is 15 residues. This chain's CDR3 is CASSVRDTAYNEQFF. DNA of the CDR3: TGTGCCAGCAGCGTAAGGGACACCGCCTACAATGAGCAGTTCTTC. The variable domain in full, completed from reference TRBV9 and TRBJ2-1, reads DSGVTQTPKHLITATGQRVTLRCSPRSGDLSVYWYQQSLDQGLQFLIQYYNGEERAKGNILERFSAQQFPDLHSELNLSSLELGDSALYFCASSVRDTAYNEQFFGPGTRLTVL.